These T cell receptor beta chains were read from a single sample in a study of T cells in localized non-small cell lung cancer. The repertoire was sequenced with immunoSEQ multiplex PCR; TCRdb's copy has only in-frame clones and lacks some. The sample contains some 140,000 clones, 70% to 90% of which appear only once. Sequenced here: peripheral blood, sampled before any cancer treatment. The origin of the receptors is a female donor over 55 with stage I lung adenocarcinoma. The CDR3 runs from the conserved cysteine through the conserved F or W. The order of the fields is D gene, V gene, clone size, J gene, CDR3 DNA, CDR3 protein. D genes are given only for firm matches. Not every row has a clone size; where given, it reads once, few, many or a size class.

D gene: NA; V gene: TRBV15; clone size: NA; J gene: TRBJ1-3; CDR3 DNA: TGTGCCACCAGCACGTGGGAGTTGGAAAACACCATATATTTT; CDR3 protein: CATSTWELENTIYF
D gene: NA; V gene: TRBV28; clone size: NA; J gene: TRBJ2-2; CDR3 DNA: TGTGCCAGCACTACTGAGCGAGGGGCCGGGGAGCTGTTTTTT; CDR3 protein: CASTTERGAGELFF
D gene: NA; V gene: TRBV27; clone size: once; J gene: TRBJ1-2; CDR3 DNA: TGTGCCAGCAGTCCGCCCAACGTGTTTATCGATGGCTACACCTTC; CDR3 protein: CASSPPNVFIDGYTF
D gene: NA; V gene: TRBV13; clone size: NA; J gene: TRBJ1-5; CDR3 DNA: TGTGCCAGCAGCTTACTCCCCGGGCCCCAGCATTTT; CDR3 protein: CASSLLPGPQHF
D gene: NA; V gene: TRBV7-6; clone size: NA; J gene: TRBJ2-1; CDR3 DNA: TGTGCCAGCAGCTTAGGTTCGGGGGAGTATAGCTATGAGCAGTTCTTC; CDR3 protein: CASSLGSGEYSYEQFF
D gene: NA; V gene: TRBV6-1; clone size: NA; J gene: TRBJ2-7; CDR3 DNA: TGTGCCAGCAGTGACCGAAGCGGATCCTACGAGCAGTACTTC; CDR3 protein: CASSDRSGSYEQYF
D gene: NA; V gene: TRBV19; clone size: once; J gene: TRBJ2-1; CDR3 DNA: TGTGCCAGTAGTAACAGGGATGAGCAGTTCTTC; CDR3 protein: CASSNRDEQFF
D gene: TRBD1; V gene: TRBV11-2; clone size: NA; J gene: TRBJ2-7; CDR3 DNA: TGTGCCAGCAAAAGACCGGGACAGGGGTACGAGCAGTACTTC; CDR3 protein: CASKRPGQGYEQYF
D gene: TRBD2; V gene: TRBV6-1; clone size: NA; J gene: TRBJ2-1; CDR3 DNA: TGTGCCAGCAGTGAGAGTAGCGGGCACAATGAGCAGTTCTTC; CDR3 protein: CASSESSGHNEQFF
D gene: TRBD1; V gene: TRBV30; clone size: NA; J gene: TRBJ1-6; CDR3 DNA: TGTGCCAGCCTCGGACAGGGGGCAAGGTCACCCCTCCACTTT; CDR3 protein: CASLGQGARSPLHF
D gene: TRBD1; V gene: TRBV27; clone size: NA; J gene: TRBJ2-7; CDR3 DNA: TGTGCCAGCAGTTCCTGGACAGGCTACGAGCAGTACTTC; CDR3 protein: CASSSWTGYEQYF
D gene: TRBD2; V gene: TRBV28; clone size: NA; J gene: TRBJ2-4; CDR3 DNA: TGTGCCAGCACTCAACTAGCGGGAGTGGGAAACATTCAGTACTTC; CDR3 protein: CASTQLAGVGNIQYF
D gene: NA; V gene: TRBV5-1; clone size: NA; J gene: TRBJ2-5; CDR3 DNA: TGCGCCAGCAGCCTGCCTTCTGAGACCCAGTACTTC; CDR3 protein: CASSLPSETQYF
D gene: NA; V gene: TRBV28; clone size: NA; J gene: TRBJ2-5; CDR3 DNA: TGTGCCAGCAGTTTATCCGGGTTAGCGGACCCATCAGAGACCCAGTACTTC; CDR3 protein: CASSLSGLADPSETQYF
D gene: TRBD1; V gene: TRBV11-1; clone size: NA; J gene: TRBJ2-1; CDR3 DNA: TGTGCCAGCAGCGGTGACAGGGGAGATGAGCAGTTCTTC; CDR3 protein: CASSGDRGDEQFF
D gene: TRBD2; V gene: TRBV7-3; clone size: NA; J gene: TRBJ2-1; CDR3 DNA: TGTGCCAGCAGCTCAGCGGGAGCCTACAATGAGCAGTTCTTC; CDR3 protein: CASSSAGAYNEQFF
D gene: NA; V gene: TRBV7-9; clone size: NA; J gene: TRBJ2-5; CDR3 DNA: TGTGCCAGCTCCAGACAAGAGACCCAGTACTTC; CDR3 protein: CASSRQETQYF
D gene: NA; V gene: TRBV28; clone size: NA; J gene: TRBJ2-2; CDR3 DNA: TGTGCCAGCAGTAAAGGACGGACCGGGGAGCTGTTTTTT; CDR3 protein: CASSKGRTGELFF
D gene: TRBD1; V gene: TRBV19; clone size: few; J gene: TRBJ1-2; CDR3 DNA: TGTGCCAGTAACAACCGGGACAGGGTCGATGGCTACACCTTC; CDR3 protein: CASNNRDRVDGYTF
D gene: TRBD1; V gene: TRBV28; clone size: NA; J gene: TRBJ2-7; CDR3 DNA: TGTGCCAGCAGCCCTCCGGGACAGGGTTTTGGGCAGTACTTC; CDR3 protein: CASSPPGQGFGQYF